Listed below are T cell receptor beta chains from one sample, sequenced in a study of control samples from healthy donors and cancer patients. Sequenced by immunoSEQ multiplex PCR; TCRdb stores in-frame clones only, minus some. Among around 170,000 clones, roughly 88% were seen once, and the ten largest hold around 5%. Input material: blood. Receptors were obtained from a woman aged 25 to 39 in good health. Each CDR3 is given with its conserved first and last residue. A D gene is named only where the DNA matches it firmly. Rows give clone size only sometimes, using once, few, many, or a class for an expanded clone.

16,TRBJ2-3,TRBV3-1/TRBV3-2,-,-,TGTGCCAGCAGCTATATTGGGATGGGGTCCACAGATACGCAGTATTTT,CASSYIGMGSTDTQYF
11,TRBJ1-1,TRBV20-1,-,-,TGCAGTGCTTGGTTGAACACTGAAGCTTTCTTT,CSAWLNTEAFF
14,TRBJ2-2,TRBV30,TRBD1,-,TGTGCCTGGAGGGGACAGGGGCACACCGGGGAGCTGTTTTTT,CAWRGQGHTGELFF
15,TRBJ2-6,TRBV2,TRBD2,-,TGTGCCAGCAGGGGCGGGAGATCTGGGGCCAACGTCCTGACTTTC,CASRGGRSGANVLTF
14,TRBJ1-2,TRBV24-1,TRBD1,-,TGTGCCACCAGTGACCCGACAGGGTCGTATGGCTACACCTTC,CATSDPTGSYGYTF
18,TRBJ2-6,TRBV27,TRBD2,-,TGTGCCAGCAGTTTATGGGGCGGGGGGCGCTCTGGGGCCAACGTCCTGACTTTC,CASSLWGGGRSGANVLTF
15,TRBJ2-2,TRBV7-6,-,-,TGTGCCAGCAGCGCACCGGGACTTAACACCGGGGAGCTGTTTTTT,CASSAPGLNTGELFF
13,TRBJ1-2,TRBV7-9,-,-,TGTGCCAGCAGCTTAGCGCGGAGCTATGGCTACACCTTC,CASSLARSYGYTF
15,TRBJ2-7,TRBV19,-,-,TGTGCCAGTAGTATAGCCCTGGCGGATGGCTACGAGCAGTACTTC,CASSIALADGYEQYF
11,TRBJ1-2,TRBV6-1,-,-,TGTGCCAGCAGTGAAGGGTTTGGCTACACCTTC,CASSEGFGYTF
16,TRBJ1-5,TRBV27,TRBD1,once,TGTGCCAGAACCCCATGGCCGGGACAGGATAATCAGCCCCAGCATTTT,CARTPWPGQDNQPQHF
14,TRBJ1-1,TRBV6-1,TRBD1,-,TGTGCCAGCAGTGAGACCAGGGGGAGCACTGAAGCTTTCTTT,CASSETRGSTEAFF
13,TRBJ2-5,TRBV6-5,-,-,TGTGCCAGCAGAGTAGGGGAAAAAGAGACCCAGTACTTC,CASRVGEKETQYF
15,TRBJ1-4,TRBV9,-,-,TGTGCCAGCAGCGCCGGGGGCGGTGGGGAAGAAAAACTGTTTTTT,CASSAGGGGEEKLFF
13,TRBJ1-1,TRBV7-9,-,many,TGTGCCAGCAGCTTAGACATGAACACTGAAGCTTTCTTT,CASSLDMNTEAFF
16,TRBJ2-5,TRBV4-1,TRBD2,-,TGCGCCAGCAGCCCCGGGGGGGCAGGCAGTGAGGAGACCCAGTACTTC,CASSPGGAGSEETQYF
18,TRBJ1-5,TRBV7-9,-,-,TGTGCCAGCAGCTTAGGGGACGGGGGACTTTATAGCAATCAGCCCCAGCATTTT,CASSLGDGGLYSNQPQHF
12,TRBJ1-5,TRBV2,-,-,TGTGCCAGCAGTGTTGGGCATCAGCCCCAGCATTTT,CASSVGHQPQHF
14,TRBJ2-3,TRBV2,-,-,TGTGCCAGCAGTGAATGGTGGAGCACAGATACGCAGTATTTT,CASSEWWSTDTQYF
15,TRBJ2-3,TRBV2,TRBD2,-,TGTGCCAGCACCCCAACTAGCGGGAACACAGATACGCAGTATTTT,CASTPTSGNTDTQYF
16,TRBJ2-1,TRBV5-3,TRBD2,-,TGTGCCAGAAGCTTGGACGCGGGAGACGGGGGGGATGAGCAGTTCTTC,CARSLDAGDGGDEQFF
10,TRBJ2-5,TRBV29-1,-,-,TGCAGCGTTGTACTTGAGACCCAGTACTTC,CSVVLETQYF
12,TRBJ1-4,TRBV30,-,-,TGTGCCTGGAGTCCCACCAATGAAAAACTGTTTTTT,CAWSPTNEKLFF